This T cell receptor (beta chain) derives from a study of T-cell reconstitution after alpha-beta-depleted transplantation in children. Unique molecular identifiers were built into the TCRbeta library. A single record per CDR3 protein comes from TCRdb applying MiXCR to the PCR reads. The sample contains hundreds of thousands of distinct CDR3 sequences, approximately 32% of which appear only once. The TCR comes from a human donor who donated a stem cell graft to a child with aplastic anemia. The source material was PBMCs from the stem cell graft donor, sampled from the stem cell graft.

CDR3 in DNA: TGTGCCAGCACTGTCGGCGGGACAGCCTACTACAATGAGCAGTTCTTC. Its protein product is CASTVGGTAYYNEQFF. J is TRBJ2-1 and V is TRBV2, with D maybe TRBD1 (7 bases). Germline V gene lookup returns CDR1 SNHLY and CDR2 FYNNEI. This CDR3 has 16 amino acids. The V end lost 7 bases, the J end lost 3 bases, and 19 bases lay between the germline ends.